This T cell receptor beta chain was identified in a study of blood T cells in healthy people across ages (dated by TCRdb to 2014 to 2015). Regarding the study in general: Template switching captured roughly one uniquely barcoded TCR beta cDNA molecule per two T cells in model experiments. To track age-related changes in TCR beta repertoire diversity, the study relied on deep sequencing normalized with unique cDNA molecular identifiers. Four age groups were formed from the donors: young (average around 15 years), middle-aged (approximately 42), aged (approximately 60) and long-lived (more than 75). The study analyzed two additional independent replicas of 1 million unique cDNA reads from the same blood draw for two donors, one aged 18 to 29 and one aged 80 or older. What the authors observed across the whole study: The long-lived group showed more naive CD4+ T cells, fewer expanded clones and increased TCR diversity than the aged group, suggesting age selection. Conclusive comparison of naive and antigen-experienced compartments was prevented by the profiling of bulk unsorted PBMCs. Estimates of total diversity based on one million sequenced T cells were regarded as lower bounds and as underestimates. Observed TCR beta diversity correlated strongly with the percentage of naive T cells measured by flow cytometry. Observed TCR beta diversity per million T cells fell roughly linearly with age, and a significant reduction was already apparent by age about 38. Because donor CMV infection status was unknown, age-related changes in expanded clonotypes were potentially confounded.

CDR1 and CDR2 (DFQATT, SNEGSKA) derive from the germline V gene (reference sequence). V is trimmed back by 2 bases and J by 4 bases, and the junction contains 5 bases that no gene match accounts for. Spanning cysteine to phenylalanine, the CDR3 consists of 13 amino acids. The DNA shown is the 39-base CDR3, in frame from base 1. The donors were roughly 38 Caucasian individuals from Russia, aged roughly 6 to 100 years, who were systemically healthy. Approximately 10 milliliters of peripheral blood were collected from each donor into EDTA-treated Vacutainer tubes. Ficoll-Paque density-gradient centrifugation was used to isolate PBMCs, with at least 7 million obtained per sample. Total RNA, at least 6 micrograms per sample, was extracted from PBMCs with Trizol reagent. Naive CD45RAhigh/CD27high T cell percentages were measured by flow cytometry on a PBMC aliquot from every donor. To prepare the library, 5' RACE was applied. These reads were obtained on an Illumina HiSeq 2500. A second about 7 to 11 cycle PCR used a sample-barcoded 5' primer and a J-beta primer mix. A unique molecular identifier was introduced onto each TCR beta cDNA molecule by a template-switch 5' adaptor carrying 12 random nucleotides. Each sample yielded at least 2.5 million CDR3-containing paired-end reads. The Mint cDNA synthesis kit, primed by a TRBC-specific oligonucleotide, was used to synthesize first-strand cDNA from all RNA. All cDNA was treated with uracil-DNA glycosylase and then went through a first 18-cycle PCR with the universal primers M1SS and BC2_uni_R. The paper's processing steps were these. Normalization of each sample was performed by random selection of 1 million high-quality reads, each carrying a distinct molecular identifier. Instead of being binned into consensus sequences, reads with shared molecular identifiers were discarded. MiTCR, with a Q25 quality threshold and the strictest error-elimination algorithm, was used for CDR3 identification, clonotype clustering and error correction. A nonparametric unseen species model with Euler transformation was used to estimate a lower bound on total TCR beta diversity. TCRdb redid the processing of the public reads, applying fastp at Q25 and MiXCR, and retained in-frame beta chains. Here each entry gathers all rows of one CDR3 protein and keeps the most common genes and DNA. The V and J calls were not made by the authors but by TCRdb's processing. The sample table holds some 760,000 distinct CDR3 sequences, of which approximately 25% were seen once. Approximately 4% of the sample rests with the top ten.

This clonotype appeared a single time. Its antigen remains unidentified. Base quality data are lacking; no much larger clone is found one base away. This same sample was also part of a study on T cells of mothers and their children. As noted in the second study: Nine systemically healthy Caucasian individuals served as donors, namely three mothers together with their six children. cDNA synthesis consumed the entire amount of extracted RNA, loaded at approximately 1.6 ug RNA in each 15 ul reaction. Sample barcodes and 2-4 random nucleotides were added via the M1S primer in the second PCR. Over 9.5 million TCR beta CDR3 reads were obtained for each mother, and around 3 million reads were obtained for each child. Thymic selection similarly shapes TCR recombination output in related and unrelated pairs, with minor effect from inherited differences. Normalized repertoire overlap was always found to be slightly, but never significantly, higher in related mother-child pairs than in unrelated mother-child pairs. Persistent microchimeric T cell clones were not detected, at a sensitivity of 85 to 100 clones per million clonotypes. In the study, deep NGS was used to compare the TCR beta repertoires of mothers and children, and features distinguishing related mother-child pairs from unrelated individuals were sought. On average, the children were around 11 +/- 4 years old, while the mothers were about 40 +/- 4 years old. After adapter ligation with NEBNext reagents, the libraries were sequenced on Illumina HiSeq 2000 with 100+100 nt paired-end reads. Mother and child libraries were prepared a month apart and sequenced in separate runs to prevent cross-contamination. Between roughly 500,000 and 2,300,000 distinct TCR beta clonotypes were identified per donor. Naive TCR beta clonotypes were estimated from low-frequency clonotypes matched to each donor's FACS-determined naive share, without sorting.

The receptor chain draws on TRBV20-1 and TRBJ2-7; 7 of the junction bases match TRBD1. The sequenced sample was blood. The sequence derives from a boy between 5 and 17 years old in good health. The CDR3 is CSARPTGVYEQYF. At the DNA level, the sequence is TGCAGTGCTAGACCTACAGGGGTGTACGAGCAGTACTTC.